This T cell receptor (beta chain) came from a study of cytomegalovirus exposure and HLA in healthy donors. Study-level findings and limits: Analyses of presence and absence presupposed an approximately uniform sequencing depth across donors.

The CDR3 is 14 residues long. CDR1 is SGDLS and CDR2 is YYNGEE in the germline V gene. Trimming cost V 7 bases and J 7 bases; bases outside gene matches: 10. PCR primers comprised 60 Vbeta and 13 Jbeta primers. Some clones are missing from TCRdb's copy, which holds only in-frame ones; the method was immunoSEQ multiplex PCR. The sample lists around 130,000 clones; over 60% were seen once. In the case of this clone: The antigen remains undetermined.

This chain joins TRBV9 and TRBJ2-2; 7 bases fit TRBD1. The clonotype comes from a man aged 18 to 30 in good health and CMV-seronegative. Material: PBMCs. CDR3 DNA sequence: TGTGCCAGCCAACCGGGACAGCAAGACGGGGAGCTGTTTTTT. It specifies CASQPGQQDGELFF.